This T cell receptor (beta chain) was captured by sequencing in a study of blood T cell repertoires in COVID-19. Background on the study: Donors in the United States, Italy and Spain gave samples during acute or convalescent COVID-19.

Remarks on this clone: Being one base from a much bigger clone, this may be a read error.

Generated by immunoSEQ multiplex PCR, the TCRdb table keeps only in-frame clones and is missing some. The sample yields approximately 150,000 clones, around four fifths seen once. With 4 bases clipped from V and 2 bases from J, the junction kept 3 bases outside the gene matches. The CDR3 has 15 amino acids. Per germline, CDR1 SGHTA and CDR2 FQGTGA. Sequenced sample: peripheral blood. The source of this sequence is a woman in her seventies who had recovered from COVID-19. V usage is TRBV7-3 and J usage is TRBJ2-5, with 11 bases identical to TRBD2. CDR3 coding DNA: TGTGCCAGCAGCTCCGGGACTAGCGGACAAGAGACCCAGTACTTC. This encodes CASSSGTSGQETQYF. Supplemented by reference TRBV7-3 and TRBJ2-5, the full variable domain reads GAGVSQTPSNKVTEKGKYVELRCDPISGHTALYWYRQSLGQGPEFLIYFQGTGAADDSGLPNDRFFAVRPEGSVSTLKIQRTERGDSAVYLCASSSGTSGQETQYFGPGTRLLVL.